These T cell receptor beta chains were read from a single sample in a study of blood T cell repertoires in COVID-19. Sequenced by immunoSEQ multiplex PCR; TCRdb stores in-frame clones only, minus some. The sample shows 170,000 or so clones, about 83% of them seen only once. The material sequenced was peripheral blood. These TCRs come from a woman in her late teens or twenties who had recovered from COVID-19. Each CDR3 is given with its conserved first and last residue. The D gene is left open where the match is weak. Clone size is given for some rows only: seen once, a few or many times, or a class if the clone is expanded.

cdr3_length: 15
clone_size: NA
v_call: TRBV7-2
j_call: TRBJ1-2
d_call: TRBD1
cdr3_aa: CASSLLQGIGYGYTF
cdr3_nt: TGTGCCAGCAGCCTATTACAGGGGATAGGCTATGGCTACACCTTC

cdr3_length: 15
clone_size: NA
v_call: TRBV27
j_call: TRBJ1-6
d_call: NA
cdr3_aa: CASSLRSDNNSPLHF
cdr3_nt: TGTGCCAGCAGTCTAAGGTCCGACAATAATTCACCCCTCCACTTT

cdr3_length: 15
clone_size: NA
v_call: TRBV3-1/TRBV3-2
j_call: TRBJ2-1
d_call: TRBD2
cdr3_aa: CASSRTSGRSDEQFF
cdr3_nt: TGTGCCAGCAGCCGGACTAGCGGGAGATCGGATGAGCAGTTCTTC

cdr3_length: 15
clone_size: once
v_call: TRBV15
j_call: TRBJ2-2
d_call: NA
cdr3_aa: CATSRPRANTGELFF
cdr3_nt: TGTGCCACCAGCAGACCCAGGGCGAACACCGGGGAGCTGTTTTTT

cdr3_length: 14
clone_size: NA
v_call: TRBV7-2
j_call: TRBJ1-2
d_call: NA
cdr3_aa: CASSSLLRNYGYTF
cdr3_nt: TGTGCCAGCAGCTCCCTTTTGCGCAACTATGGCTACACCTTC

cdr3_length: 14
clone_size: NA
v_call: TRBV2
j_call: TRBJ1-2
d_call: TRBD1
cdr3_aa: CASGDQGANYGYTF
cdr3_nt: TGTGCCAGCGGGGACCAGGGGGCGAACTATGGCTACACCTTC

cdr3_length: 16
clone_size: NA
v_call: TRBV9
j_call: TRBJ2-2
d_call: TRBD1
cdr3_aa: CASSTPGQGGTGELFF
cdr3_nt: TGTGCCAGCAGCACACCGGGACAGGGGGGTACCGGGGAGCTGTTTTTT

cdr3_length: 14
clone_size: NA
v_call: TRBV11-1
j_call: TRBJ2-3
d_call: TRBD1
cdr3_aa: CASSYGTGTDTQYF
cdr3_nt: TGTGCCAGCAGCTACGGGACAGGCACAGATACGCAGTATTTT

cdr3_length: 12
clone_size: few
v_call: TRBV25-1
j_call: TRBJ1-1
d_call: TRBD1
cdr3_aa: CASRVGDREAFF
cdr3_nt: TGTGCCAGCAGAGTTGGGGACAGAGAAGCTTTCTTT

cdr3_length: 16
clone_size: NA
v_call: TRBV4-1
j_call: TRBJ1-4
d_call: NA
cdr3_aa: CASSPDRGTANEKLFF
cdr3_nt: TGCGCCAGCAGCCCCGACCGCGGGACGGCTAATGAAAAACTGTTTTTT

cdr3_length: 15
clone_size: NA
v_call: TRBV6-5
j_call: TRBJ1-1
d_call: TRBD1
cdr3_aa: CASSNLDRGHTEAFF
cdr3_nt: TGTGCCAGCAGTAACTTAGACAGGGGGCACACTGAAGCTTTCTTT

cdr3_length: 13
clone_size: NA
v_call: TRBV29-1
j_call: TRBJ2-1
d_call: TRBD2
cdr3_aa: CSIQRDSYNEQFF
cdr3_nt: TGCAGCATACAGCGGGACTCCTACAATGAGCAGTTCTTC

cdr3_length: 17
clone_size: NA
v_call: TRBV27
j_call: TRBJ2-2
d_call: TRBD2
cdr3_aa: CASIRLSGGANTGELFF
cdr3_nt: TGTGCCAGCATTCGCCTCTCGGGGGGGGCTAACACCGGGGAGCTGTTTTTT

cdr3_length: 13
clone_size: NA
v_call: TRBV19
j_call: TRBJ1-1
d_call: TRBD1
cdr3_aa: CASRTGGRTEAFF
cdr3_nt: TGTGCCAGTAGGACAGGGGGACGAACTGAAGCTTTCTTT

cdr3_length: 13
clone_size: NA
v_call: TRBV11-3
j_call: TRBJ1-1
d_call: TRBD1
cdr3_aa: CASSLQGATEAFF
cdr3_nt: TGTGCCAGCAGCTTACAGGGGGCAACTGAAGCTTTCTTT

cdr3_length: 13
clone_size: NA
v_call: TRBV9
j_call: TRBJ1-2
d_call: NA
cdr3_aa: CASSVGGRDGYTF
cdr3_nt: TGTGCCAGCAGCGTAGGAGGGCGGGATGGCTACACCTTC

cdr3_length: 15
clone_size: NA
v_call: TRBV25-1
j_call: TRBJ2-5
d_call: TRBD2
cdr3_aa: CASSPLSGIQETQYF
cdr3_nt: TGTGCCAGCAGTCCTCTTAGCGGGATACAAGAGACCCAGTACTTC

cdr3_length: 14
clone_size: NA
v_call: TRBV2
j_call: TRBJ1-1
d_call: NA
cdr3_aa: CASIENRFVTEAFF
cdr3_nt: TGTGCCAGCATCGAGAACAGGTTTGTCACTGAAGCTTTCTTT

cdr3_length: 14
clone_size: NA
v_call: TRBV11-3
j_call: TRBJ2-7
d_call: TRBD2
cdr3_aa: CASSLRDYSYEQYF
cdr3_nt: TGTGCCAGCAGCCTAAGGGACTATTCCTACGAGCAGTACTTC

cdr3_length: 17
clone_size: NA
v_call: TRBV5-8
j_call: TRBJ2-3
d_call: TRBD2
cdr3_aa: CASSAGRGGGLRDTQYF
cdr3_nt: TGTGCCAGCAGCGCGGGCCGGGGCGGGGGGCTTCGGGATACGCAGTATTTT

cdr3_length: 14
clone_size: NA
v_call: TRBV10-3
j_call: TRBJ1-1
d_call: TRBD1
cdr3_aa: CAITKTGVNTEAFF
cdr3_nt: TGTGCCATCACCAAGACAGGGGTGAACACTGAAGCTTTCTTT

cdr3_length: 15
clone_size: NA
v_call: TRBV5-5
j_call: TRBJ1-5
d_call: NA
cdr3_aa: CASSLDYVSNQPQHF
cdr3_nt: TGTGCCAGCAGCTTGGATTATGTGAGTAATCAGCCCCAGCATTTT

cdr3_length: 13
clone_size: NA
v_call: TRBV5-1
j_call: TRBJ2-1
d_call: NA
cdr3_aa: CASSSTLGDEQFF
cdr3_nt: TGCGCCAGCAGCTCCACCTTAGGGGATGAGCAGTTCTTC

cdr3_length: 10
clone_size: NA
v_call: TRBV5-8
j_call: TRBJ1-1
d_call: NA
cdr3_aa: CASSLGAAFF
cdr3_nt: TGTGCCAGCAGCCTGGGCGCGGCTTTCTTT

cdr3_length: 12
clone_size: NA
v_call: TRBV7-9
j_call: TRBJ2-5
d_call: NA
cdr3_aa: CASSLVGETQYF
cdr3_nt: TGTGCCAGCAGCTTAGTCGGGGAGACCCAGTACTTC

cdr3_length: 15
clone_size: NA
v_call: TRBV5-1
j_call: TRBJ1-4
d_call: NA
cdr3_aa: CASRPSGATNEKLFF
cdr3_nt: TGCGCCAGCAGACCTTCAGGGGCAACTAATGAAAAACTGTTTTTT

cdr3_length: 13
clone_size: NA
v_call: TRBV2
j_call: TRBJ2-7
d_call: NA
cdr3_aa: CASRGGTRHEQYF
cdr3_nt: TGTGCCAGCAGGGGGGGGACACGGCACGAGCAGTACTTC

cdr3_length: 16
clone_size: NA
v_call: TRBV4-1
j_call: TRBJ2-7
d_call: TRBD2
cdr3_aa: CASSQLLAGGRYEQYF
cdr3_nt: TGCGCCAGCAGCCAATTACTAGCGGGGGGGCGATACGAGCAGTACTTC

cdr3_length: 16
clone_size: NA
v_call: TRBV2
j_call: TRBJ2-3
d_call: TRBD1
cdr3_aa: CASSEGNRGWTDTQYF
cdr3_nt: TGTGCCAGCAGTGAAGGCAACAGGGGGTGGACAGATACGCAGTATTTT

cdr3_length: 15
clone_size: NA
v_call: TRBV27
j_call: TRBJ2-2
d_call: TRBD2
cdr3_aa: CASRVAGRDTGELFF
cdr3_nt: TGTGCCAGCAGGGTAGCGGGACGGGACACCGGGGAGCTGTTTTTT

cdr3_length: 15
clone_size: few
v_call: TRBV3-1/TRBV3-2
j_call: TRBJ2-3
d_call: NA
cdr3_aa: CASSQGRNQADTQYF
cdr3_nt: TGTGCCAGCAGCCAAGGGAGGAATCAGGCAGATACGCAGTATTTT

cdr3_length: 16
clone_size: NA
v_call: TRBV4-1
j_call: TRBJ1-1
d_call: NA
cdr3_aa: CASSQEPQGLATEAFF
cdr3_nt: TGCGCCAGCAGCCAAGAGCCCCAGGGGCTTGCAACTGAAGCTTTCTTT

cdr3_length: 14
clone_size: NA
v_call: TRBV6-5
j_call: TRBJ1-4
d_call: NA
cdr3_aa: CASSSVTTNEKLFF
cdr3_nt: TGTGCCAGCAGCTCCGTTACAACTAATGAAAAACTGTTTTTT

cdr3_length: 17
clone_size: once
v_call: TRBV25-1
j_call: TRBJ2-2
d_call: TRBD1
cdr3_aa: CASSPSLGQGGTGELFF
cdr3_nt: TGTGCCAGCAGCCCGAGCCTTGGACAGGGGGGCACCGGGGAGCTGTTTTTT

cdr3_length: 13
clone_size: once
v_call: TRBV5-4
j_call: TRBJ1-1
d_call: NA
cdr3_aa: CASSLARVTEAFF
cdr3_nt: TGTGCCAGCAGCTTGGCCAGGGTGACTGAAGCTTTCTTT

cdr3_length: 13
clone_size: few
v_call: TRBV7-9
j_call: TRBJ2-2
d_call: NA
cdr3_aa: CASSPRDTGELFF
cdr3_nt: TGTGCCAGCAGTCCCAGGGATACCGGGGAGCTGTTTTTT

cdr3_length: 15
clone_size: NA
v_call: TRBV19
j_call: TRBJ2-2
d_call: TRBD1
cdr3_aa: CASLDWTGWTGELFF
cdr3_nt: TGTGCCAGTCTCGATTGGACAGGGTGGACCGGGGAGCTGTTTTTT

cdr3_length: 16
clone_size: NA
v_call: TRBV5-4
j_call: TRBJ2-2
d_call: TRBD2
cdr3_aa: CASTTSGKIHTGELFF
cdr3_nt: TGTGCCAGCACTACTAGCGGGAAAATACACACCGGGGAGCTGTTTTTT

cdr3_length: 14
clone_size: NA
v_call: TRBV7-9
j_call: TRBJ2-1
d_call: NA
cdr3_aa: CASRRSGYYNEQFF
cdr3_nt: TGTGCCAGCAGGCGGAGCGGGTACTACAATGAGCAGTTCTTC

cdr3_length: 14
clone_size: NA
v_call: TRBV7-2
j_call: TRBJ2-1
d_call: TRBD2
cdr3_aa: CASSLAGLHNEQFF
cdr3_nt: TGTGCCAGCAGCCTGGCGGGACTACACAATGAGCAGTTCTTC

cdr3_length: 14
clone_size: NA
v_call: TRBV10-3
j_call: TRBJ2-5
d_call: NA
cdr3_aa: CAISENRASETQYF
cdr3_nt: TGTGCCATCAGTGAGAACAGGGCCTCGGAGACCCAGTACTTC

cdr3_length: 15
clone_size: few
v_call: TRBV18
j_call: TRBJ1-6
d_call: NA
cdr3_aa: CASSPRQDMNSPLHF
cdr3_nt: TGTGCCAGCTCACCACGACAGGATATGAATTCACCCCTCCACTTT

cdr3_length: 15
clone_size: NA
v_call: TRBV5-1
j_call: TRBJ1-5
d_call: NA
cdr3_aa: CASSGQGRGNQPQHF
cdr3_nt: TGCGCCAGCAGCGGGCAGGGAAGGGGAAATCAGCCCCAGCATTTT

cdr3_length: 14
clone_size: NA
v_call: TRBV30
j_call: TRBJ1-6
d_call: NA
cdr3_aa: CAWSVRTANSPLHF
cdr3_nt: TGTGCCTGGAGTGTTAGGACAGCAAATTCACCCCTCCACTTT

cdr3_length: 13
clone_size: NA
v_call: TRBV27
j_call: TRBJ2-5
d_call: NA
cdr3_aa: CASSLSFEETQYF
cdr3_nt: TGTGCCAGCAGTTTATCCTTCGAGGAGACCCAGTACTTC

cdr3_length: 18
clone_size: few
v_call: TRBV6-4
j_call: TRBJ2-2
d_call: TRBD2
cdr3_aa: CASSDMIAGDPNTGELFF
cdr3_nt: TGTGCCAGCAGTGACATGATAGCGGGGGATCCGAACACCGGGGAGCTGTTTTTT

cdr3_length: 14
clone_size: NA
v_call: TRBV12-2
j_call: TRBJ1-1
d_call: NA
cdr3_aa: CASREGGMNTEAFF
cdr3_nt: TGTGCAAGTCGTGAGGGGGGGATGAACACTGAAGCTTTCTTT

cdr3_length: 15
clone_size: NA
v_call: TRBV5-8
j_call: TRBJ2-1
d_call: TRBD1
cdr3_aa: CASSRGQGKDNEQFF
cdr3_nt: TGTGCCAGCAGCCGGGGACAGGGGAAGGACAATGAGCAGTTCTTC